This TCR beta chain emerged from a study of cytomegalovirus exposure and HLA in healthy donors. Whole-study context: Early released data comprised around 80 million unique TCRs from HLA-typed donors. The study, taken as a whole, reports: Most sequenced TCRs were rare (though some public TCRs occurred in many donors). Presence/absence analyses rested on an assumption that sequencing depth was roughly uniform across donors.

Primers included in the PCR were 60 Vbeta and 13 Jbeta primers. Measured with immunoSEQ multiplex PCR; TCRdb has only the in-frame clones, and not every one. This table has some 170,000 clones, 80% to 90% appearing once. This clone came up once. The antigen is unknown. V lost 4 bases to trimming and J lost 6 bases; unmatched junction nucleotides: 4. In germline, CDR1 is MRHNA, CDR2 SNTAGT. The CDR3 contains 15 residues. The chain recombines TRBV6-4 with TRBJ2-2; 11 bases agree with TRBD2. Specimen: PBMCs. The TCR originated in a woman between 18 and 29 years old in good health and CMV-seropositive. The chain's CDR3 is CASSALAGGSGELFF. CDR3 in DNA: TGTGCCAGCAGTGCCCTAGCGGGGGGCTCCGGGGAGCTGTTTTTT.